This TCR beta chain emerged from a study of T cells in Graves' hyperthyroidism and ophthalmopathy. Study results and limitations: Blood also held most thyroid clonotypes expanded beyond 0.001. A 13 V-J model separated ophthalmopathy from stable hyperthyroidism.

Worth noting for this clonotype: Antigen unknown.

In germline, CDR1 is SGHTA, CDR2 FQGTGA. J was trimmed by 8 bases and V by 5 bases; bases with no gene match: 6. This CDR3 is built from 14 residues. Uncontrolled infection, other autoimmune disease, pregnancy or lactation led to exclusion. Diagnostic decisions used clinical symptoms, serum thyroxine and TRAb, thyroid ultrasound and orbital computed tomography. From RNA transcripts, TCR beta CDR3 regions were amplified. The TCR CDR3 was amplified in a first-round RT-PCR using the HTBI primer set. TCRdb independently ran MiXCR on the multiplex PCR reads; one entry per CDR3 protein. The sample includes about 510,000 distinct CDR3 sequences, over 45% of them seen just once.

J is TRBJ1-6 and V is TRBV7-3; 7 nucleotides agree with TRBD1. The sequence was obtained from an adult woman with Graves' disease, either hyperthyroidism or ophthalmopathy (not recorded which). Sequences were obtained from peripheral blood or thyroid tissue (not recorded which). CDR3 loop: CASSPQGVDSPLHF. CDR3 nucleotide sequence: TGTGCCAGCAGCCCCCAGGGGGTGGATTCACCCCTCCACTTT.